The 14 T cell receptor beta chains below were found in one sample sequenced in a study of regulatory T cells in long-lasting Graves disease. As to time point: newly diagnosed GD, antithyroid drugs for less than 3 months. RNA from PBMCs was the source of the TCR library. For TCR beta, libraries came from iRepertoire HTBI primers and Arm-PCR of CDR3 regions. MiXCR, applied by TCRdb to the multiplex PCR reads, yields one record per CDR3 protein. This repertoire shows about 540,000 distinct CDR3 sequences, roughly 14% found once; its top ten account for more than 8.5%. Separately, the same data were catalogued under a study of T cells in Graves' hyperthyroidism and ophthalmopathy.

The specimen comprised peripheral blood mononuclear cells (PBMCs), sampled at new diagnosis, from a patient treated with antithyroid drugs. The source of these receptors is a man under 40 with Graves disease.

This clonotype was found a few times. The V call is TRBV6-1, the J call TRBJ2-3; 10 positions agree with TRBD2. V was clipped by 8 bases and J by 1 base; unmatched bases: 9. From germline, CDR1 is MNHNS and CDR2 SASEGT. The length of the CDR3 is 16 residues. The CDR3 region has the DNA TGTGCCAGCGGGTCAGCGGGAGGGCCCCGCACAGATACGCAGTATTTT. This sequence encodes CASGSAGGPRTDTQYF.

This clonotype came up a few times. Since a much larger clone is just one base distant, this may be a read error. V gene TRBV27 combines with J gene TRBJ2-1; 9 bases agree with TRBD1. With 8 bases clipped from V and 2 bases from J, the junction kept 4 bases outside the gene matches. The length of the CDR3 is 14 residues. In germline, CDR1 is MNHEY, CDR2 SMNVEV (reference sequence). The CDR3 reads CASARTGAYNEQFF. DNA of the CDR3: TGTGCCAGCGCCCGGACAGGGGCCTACAATGAGCAGTTCTTC.

The CDR3: CSALSPGQGDEKLFF. As DNA, the CDR3 is TGCAGTGCCCTATCCCCGGGACAGGGAGATGAAAAACTGTTTTTT. The gene calls are TRBV20-1 and TRBJ1-4, with 9 bases matching TRBD1. Germline values: CDR1 DFQATT, CDR2 SNEGSKA (reference sequence). CDR3 length: 15 amino acids. V dropped 6 bases and J dropped 6; count of bases not matched to a gene: 11.

This clonotype was seen a few times. The chain combines TRBV10-3 with TRBJ2-3; D perhaps matches TRBD2 (6 bases). The CDR3 extends over 12 amino acids. Trimming pared 11 bases from V and 4 bases from J, leaving 13 bases between. Germline CDR1 ENHRY, CDR2 SYGVKD. The CDR3 coding sequence is TGTGCCTACGGGCCGGGAGCAGATACGCAGTATTTT. Protein sequence: CAYGPGADTQYF.

This chain joins TRBV4-1 and TRBJ2-1, with 8 bases that match TRBD2. This CDR3 contains 18 residues. V was pared by 3 bases and J by 15 bases, with 25 bases of the junction left unmatched. Germline CDR1 MGHRA, CDR2 YSYEKL. CDR3 protein: CASSHPLAKKRENPVRFF. CDR3 nucleotide sequence: TGCGCCAGCAGCCACCCTTTGGCTAAAAAGCGGGAGAATCCCGTTCGGTTCTTC.

This clonotype was counted at least ten times. The gene calls are TRBV2 and TRBJ2-2; 9 bases match TRBD1. The CDR3 is 13 residues long. The trim removed 7 bases at V and 5 bases at J, leaving 2 bases unmatched. Germline CDR1 and CDR2: SNHLY and FYNNEI. The chain's CDR3 is CASKGTGTGELFF. Written as DNA, the CDR3 is TGTGCCAGCAAGGGGACAGGGACCGGGGAGCTGTTTTTT.

In its sample, this clonotype was seen many times. This chain uses TRBV20-1 with TRBJ2-7, with unresolved D. Trimming took 3 bases from V and 3 from J, leaving 9 bases between them. The CDR3 runs 12 residues. CDR1 is DFQATT and CDR2 is SNEGSKA in the germline V gene (reference sequence). CDR3: CSARSPSYEQYF. CDR3 coding DNA: TGCAGTGCTAGGTCCCCTAGCTACGAGCAGTACTTC.

The chain links TRBV5-6 to TRBJ1-5; D uncertain. CDR3 length equals 15 residues. Germline CDR1 SGHDT, CDR2 YYEEEE. Deletions cut 2 bases from V and 5 bases from J, with 14 bases between. CDR3 amino acids: CASSLSLSYYQPQHF. CDR3 bases: TGTGCCAGCAGCTTATCCCTCTCCTATTATCAGCCCCAGCATTTT.

Notes on this clonotype: Being one base from a much bigger clone, this may be a read error. The gene calls are TRBV20-1 and TRBJ2-7, with D perhaps matching TRBD1 (8 bases). V was pared by 8 bases and J by 5 bases, with 16 bases between. CDR1 is DFQATT, CDR2 SNEGSKA, per germline (reference sequence). The length of the CDR3 is 12 residues. The CDR3 sequence is CSTGGGVHEQYF. The CDR3 nucleotides read TGCAGTACAGGGGGGGGAGTGCACGAGCAGTACTTC.

Many counts were recorded for this clonotype. This chain joins TRBV30 and TRBJ2-2, with no clear D. The CDR3 extends over 15 amino acids. The germline V gene has CDR1 GTSNPN and CDR2 SVGIG (reference sequence). Between the trimmed V and J ends, which lost 0 bases and 1 base, there was a span of 9 bases. The CDR3 is CAWSVGRLNTGELFF. Here the CDR3 DNA reads TGTGCCTGGAGTGTCGGGCGGTTGAACACCGGGGAGCTGTTTTTT.

The J gene is TRBJ1-1, the V gene TRBV4-2; D not resolved. Trimming shortened V by 1 base and J by 4 bases, and 10 bases separated the two germline ends. CDR1 LGHNA and CDR2 YNFKEQ come from the germline V gene. This CDR3 region has 14 residues. The CDR3 sequence is CASSQGSAGTEAFF. The CDR3, as DNA: TGTGCCAGCAGCCAAGGGAGTGCGGGCACTGAAGCTTTCTTT.

The table lists this clonotype with many counts. This chain joins TRBV29-1 and TRBJ2-7, with 7 bases matching TRBD2. V gave up 4 bases and J gave up 0 bases; unmatched junction bases: 6. The germline V gene has CDR1 SQVTM and CDR2 ANQGSEA. The CDR3 totals 14 residues. CDR3 loop: CSVAGRASSYEQYF. The CDR3 DNA sequence: TGCAGCGTTGCGGGGAGGGCGAGCTCCTACGAGCAGTACTTC.

This clonotype was picked up a small number of times. The rearrangement joins TRBV6-2 or TRBV6-3 to TRBJ2-7, with 8 bases identical to TRBD1. Germline CDR1 is MNHEY and CDR2 is SVGEGT. J lost 5 bases, V lost 4 bases, and 7 bases had no gene match. The CDR3 contains 14 residues. The CDR3, as DNA: TGTGCCAGCAGTTCTGACAGGGGTGTGAACGAGCAGTACTTC. Translating it yields CASSSDRGVNEQYF.

The chain uses TRBV12-3 or TRBV12-4 and TRBJ2-3, with a tentative D call TRBD2 (5 bases). Between the trimmed V and J ends, which lost 6 bases and 0 bases, there was a span of 16 bases. The CDR3 is 16 amino acids. The CDR3 coding sequence is TGTGCCAGCAGCCTAGCCGGAGGTATAAGCACAGATACGCAGTATTTT. Translating it yields CASSLAGGISTDTQYF.